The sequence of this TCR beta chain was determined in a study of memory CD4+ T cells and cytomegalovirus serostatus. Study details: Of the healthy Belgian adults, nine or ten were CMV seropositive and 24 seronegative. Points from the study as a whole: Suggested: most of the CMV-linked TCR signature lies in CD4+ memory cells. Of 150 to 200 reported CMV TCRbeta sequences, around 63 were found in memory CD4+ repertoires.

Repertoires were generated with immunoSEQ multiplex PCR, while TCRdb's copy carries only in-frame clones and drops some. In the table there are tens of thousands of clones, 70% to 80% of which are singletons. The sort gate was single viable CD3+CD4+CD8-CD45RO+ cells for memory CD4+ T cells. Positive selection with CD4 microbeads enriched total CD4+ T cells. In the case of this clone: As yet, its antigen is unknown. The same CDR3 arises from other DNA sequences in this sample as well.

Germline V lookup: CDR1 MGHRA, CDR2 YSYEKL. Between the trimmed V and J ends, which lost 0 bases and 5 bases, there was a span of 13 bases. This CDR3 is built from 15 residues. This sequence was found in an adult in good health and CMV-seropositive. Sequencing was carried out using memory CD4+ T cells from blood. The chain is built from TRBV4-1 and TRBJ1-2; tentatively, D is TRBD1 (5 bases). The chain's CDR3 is CASSQDPTATYGYTF. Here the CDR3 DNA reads TGCGCCAGCAGCCAAGATCCGACAGCTACTTATGGCTACACCTTC.